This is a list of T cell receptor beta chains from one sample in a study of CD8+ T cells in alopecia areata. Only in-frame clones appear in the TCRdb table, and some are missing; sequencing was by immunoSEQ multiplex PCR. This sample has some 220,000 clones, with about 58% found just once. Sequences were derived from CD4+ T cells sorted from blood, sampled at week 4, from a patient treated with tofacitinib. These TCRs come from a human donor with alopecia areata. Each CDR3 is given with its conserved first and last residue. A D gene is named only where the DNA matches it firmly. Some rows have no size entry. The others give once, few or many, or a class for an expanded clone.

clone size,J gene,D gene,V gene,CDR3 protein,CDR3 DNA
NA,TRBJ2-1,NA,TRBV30,CAWETYNEQFF,TGTGCCTGGGAGACCTACAATGAGCAGTTCTTC
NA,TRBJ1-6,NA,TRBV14,CASSQTAGGRSPLHF,TGTGCCAGCAGCCAGACGGCGGGTGGTCGGTCACCCCTCCACTTT
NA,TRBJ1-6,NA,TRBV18,CASSPDSPTTDSPLHF,TGTGCCAGCTCACCGGACTCCCCGACGACAGATTCACCCCTCCACTTT
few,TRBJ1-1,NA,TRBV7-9,CASSSRDLGNTEAFF,TGTGCCAGCAGCTCCCGGGACCTAGGGAATACTGAAGCTTTCTTT
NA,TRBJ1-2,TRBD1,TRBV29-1,CSVEVGQGNYGYTF,TGCAGCGTTGAAGTAGGACAGGGCAACTATGGCTACACCTTC
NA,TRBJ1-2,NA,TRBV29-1,CSVEGGYGYTF,TGCAGCGTTGAAGGGGGCTATGGCTACACCTTC
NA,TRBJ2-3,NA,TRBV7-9,CASSPRGDPDTQYF,TGTGCCAGCAGCCCTAGAGGAGACCCAGATACGCAGTATTTT
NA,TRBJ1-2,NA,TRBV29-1,CSVGRDPDGYTF,TGCAGCGTTGGGAGGGACCCCGATGGCTACACCTTC
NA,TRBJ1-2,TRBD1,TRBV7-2,CASSSETRDSYGYTF,TGTGCCAGCAGCTCTGAAACCCGGGACAGCTATGGCTACACCTTC
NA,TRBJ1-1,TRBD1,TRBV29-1,CSVVFSGGKNTEAFF,TGCAGCGTGGTTTTTTCAGGGGGCAAGAACACTGAAGCTTTCTTT
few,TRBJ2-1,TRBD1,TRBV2,CASSEQGVGGAWFNEQFF,TGTGCCAGCAGTGAACAGGGAGTAGGGGGCGCTTGGTTTAATGAGCAGTTCTTC
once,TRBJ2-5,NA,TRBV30,CAWSEGGRGETQYF,TGTGCCTGGTCCGAGGGCGGACGAGGAGAGACCCAGTACTTC
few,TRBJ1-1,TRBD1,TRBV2,CASSSDRGTEAFF,TGTGCCAGCAGTTCGGACAGGGGCACTGAAGCTTTCTTT
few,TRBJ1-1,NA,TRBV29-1,CSVKNTPNTEAFF,TGCAGCGTAAAAAACACACCGAACACTGAAGCTTTCTTT
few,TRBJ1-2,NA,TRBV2,CASSGTAARYTF,TGTGCCAGCAGTGGAACAGCTGCACGCTACACCTTC
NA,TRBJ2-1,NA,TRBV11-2,CASSFRAPGTSYNEQFF,TGTGCCAGCAGCTTTAGGGCTCCGGGGACCTCCTACAATGAGCAGTTCTTC
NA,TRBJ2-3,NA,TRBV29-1,CSVDGDHRDTQYF,TGCAGCGTTGACGGGGACCATAGGGATACGCAGTATTTT